Listed here are 23 T cell receptor delta chains from one sample, sequenced in a study of gamma-delta chains in newborns, infants, children. TCRdb applied CATT to the reads for clone calling. This repertoire shows roughly 14,000 delta-chain clones, 7% to 8.5% found once; its top ten account for approximately 20%. The sample consisted of blood. These receptors were obtained from a child who was a newborn, infant or young child, either healthy, febrile or measles-vaccinated (not recorded which).

Comment on this clone: At one boundary the junction diverges from the germline segment, which might be a read error. The same CDR3 also results from other DNA sequences found in this sample. The genes are TRDV2 and TRDJ3; 9 bases align to TRDD3. Germline CDR1 reads GEAIGNYY; CDR2 reads EKD. The CDR3 loop spans 20 amino acids. The CDR3 loop is CACDTLWGYGSSWDTRQMFF. CDR3 sequence (DNA): TGTGCCTGTGACACTCTCTGGGGATACGGAAGCTCCTGGGACACCCGCCAGATGTTTTTC.

The chain employs TRDV2 and TRDJ3, with D perhaps TRDD3 (6 bases). Germline loops: CDR1 GEAIGNYY, CDR2 EKD. The V and J ends lost 2 bases and 0 bases respectively, with 13 bases between them. The CDR3 runs to 18 residues. CDR3 protein: CACDKVLGTSWDTRQMFF. The CDR3 DNA reads as TGTGCCTGTGACAAAGTACTGGGAACCTCCTGGGACACCCGACAGATGTTTTTC.

Comments on this clone: This likely came from a read error, as a far larger clone is one base away. The same CDR3 can be traced to other DNA sequences in this sample. The rearrangement links TRDV2 to TRDJ3; 8 bases map to TRDD3. The germline gives CDR1 GEAIGNYY, CDR2 EKD. The length of the CDR3 is 17 residues. V lost 1 base to trimming and J lost 1 base; unmatched junction nucleotides: 2. The CDR3 DNA is TGTGCCTGTGACACTACTGGGGGGTCCTGGGACACCCGACAGATGTTTTTC. Translated: CACDTTGGSWDTRQMFF.

On this clone itself: Possible read error: a much larger clone is one base away. The chain couples TRDV2 to TRDJ2; TRDD3 agrees at 10 bases. Germline loops: CDR1 GEAIGNYY, CDR2 EKD. This CDR3 contains 17 residues. The CDR3 here is CAGDMVGDTTLTAQLFF. CDR3 sequence (DNA): TGTGCCGGTGACATGGTGGGGGATACAACTTTGACAGCACAACTCTTCTTT.

Worth noting for this clone: Since a much larger clone is just one base distant, this may be a read error. Other DNA sequences in this specimen translate into the identical CDR3. The gene calls are TRDV2 and TRDJ3; the match to TRDD3 covers 11 bases. Germline CDR1 is GEAIGNYY and CDR2 is EKD. CDR3 length equals 20 residues. The CDR3 nucleotides read TGTGCCTGTGACTCGCTGGGGGATACATCAGGCTCCTGGGACACCCGCCAGATGTTTTTC. Translated, it gives CACDSLGDTSGSWDTRQMFF.

Worth noting for this clone: A far larger clone is one nucleotide away, so this likely arose from a read error. Within the sample, other DNA sequences also encode this same CDR3. The rearrangement links TRDV2 to TRDJ2, with 10 bases that match TRDD3. The germline CDR1 and CDR2 sequences are GEAIGNYY and EKD. The V gene end was trimmed by 1 base and the J gene end by 0 bases; junction bases not matched to a gene: 1. CDR3 length equals 16 residues. CDR3 bases: TGTGCCTGTGACACGCTGGGGGATACTTTGACAGCACAACTCTTCTTT. Encoded protein: CACDTLGDTLTAQLFF.

The chain carries TRDV2 and TRDJ1; 13 bases fit TRDD3. Germline CDR1 is GEAIGNYY and CDR2 is EKD. V lost 3 bases and J lost 4; bases outside the gene matches: 4. The CDR3 is made up of 15 amino acids. The CDR3 loop is CACDVLGDTHDKLIF. As DNA, the CDR3 is TGTGCCTGTGACGTACTGGGGGATACGCACGATAAACTCATCTTT.

As to this clone: At one of its ends the junction is not consistent with the germline gene, which may arise from a read error. The chain couples TRDV2 to TRDJ3, with a weak D call TRDD3 (6 bases). Germline CDR1 GEAIGNYY, CDR2 EKD. The CDR3 covers 18 residues. The CDR3 nucleotides are TGTGCCTGTGACAAACCGGGGGACTCCTCCTGGGACACCCGACAGACGTTTTTC. It translates to CACDKPGDSSWDTRQTFF.

This clone has just a few counts. V is TRDV1 and J is TRDJ1, with 13 bases identical to TRDD3. The CDR3 has 22 amino acids. The J segment lost 0 bases and the V segment lost 0 bases, leaving 16 bases of the junction unmatched. Per germline, CDR1 TSWWSYY and CDR2 QGS. In nucleotides, the CDR3 is TGTGCTCTTGGGGAACTTTCGTCCAGCGCACACTGGGGGATACGCAACACCGATAAACTCATCTTT. Translating gives CALGELSSSAHWGIRNTDKLIF.

By frequency in the sample, this clone is medium-sized (0.01 to 0.1%). Other DNA sequences in this sample translate to the same CDR3. The chain links TRDV2 to TRDJ3; 12 bases map to TRDD3. Per the germline V gene, CDR1 is GEAIGNYY and CDR2 is EKD. J lost 2 bases, V lost 0 bases, and 4 bases had no gene match. The CDR3 is 19 amino acids. The CDR3 loop is CACDTVLGDTTWDTRQMFF. The CDR3, as DNA: TGTGCCTGTGACACCGTACTGGGGGATACAACCTGGGACACCCGACAGATGTTTTTC.

There are a few counts of this clone. TCRdb attributes to this sequence the protein of a much larger clone, which differs from the DNA translation at residue 10; a read error is likely, and the protein displayed is translated from the DNA. V gene TRDV2 combines with J gene TRDJ3; 11 positions agree with TRDD3. The CDR3 runs 18 residues. Germline V CDR1 and CDR2: GEAIGNYY, EKD. The V segment lost 3 bases and the J segment 2 bases; nucleotides outside the gene matches: 5. The CDR3 nucleotides are TGTGCCTGTGACGTACTGGGGGATAGCCCCTGGGACACCCGACAGATGTTTTTC. Its protein product is CACDVLGDSPWDTRQMFF.

Concerning this clone: A much larger clone lies a single base off, so this may be a read error. Distinct nucleotide sequences in the sample also encode this CDR3. V and J are TRDV2 and TRDJ2; 7 bases are a match to TRDD3. This CDR3 spans 17 amino acids. Germline values: CDR1 GEAIGNYY, CDR2 EKD. CDR3 DNA: TGCGCCTGTGACTCCTGGGGGTCTTCAGCTTTGACAGCACAACTCTTCTTT. It codes for CACDSWGSSALTAQLFF.

The genes are TRDV2 and TRDJ1; 13 nucleotides align to TRDD3. Trimming cost V 1 base and J 0 bases; bases outside gene matches: 7. The germline CDR1 and CDR2 sequences are GEAIGNYY and EKD. The CDR3 runs 18 residues. The CDR3 sequence: CACDTLYWGIRYTDKLIF. The CDR3 DNA is TGTGCCTGTGACACTCTTTACTGGGGGATACGTTACACCGATAAACTCATCTTT.

V and J are TRDV2 and TRDJ3; maybe TRDD3 (6 bases). Trimming removed 3 bases from V and 0 bases from J, with 14 bases in between. This CDR3 is built from 18 residues. Germline CDR1 is GEAIGNYY and CDR2 is EKD. Here the CDR3 reads CACDCVGASSWDTRQMFF. In DNA form, the CDR3 reads TGTGCCTGTGACTGTGTGGGGGCGAGCTCCTGGGACACCCGACAGATGTTTTTC.

The V gene is TRDV2, the J gene TRDJ3; 13 nucleotides match TRDD3. Per germline, CDR1 GEAIGNYY and CDR2 EKD. The CDR3 length is 21 residues. J was trimmed by 0 bases and V by 3 bases; bases with no gene match: 10. The CDR3 sequence is CACDLLLGDTRGSWDTRQMFF. The DNA of the CDR3 is TGTGCCTGTGACCTTCTACTGGGGGATACGCGGGGCTCCTGGGACACCCGACAGATGTTTTTC.

This clone was counted a few times. The J gene is TRDJ1, the V gene TRDV3, with 10 bases aligning to TRDD3. V lost 1 base and J lost 3; bases outside the gene matches: 14. Germline V gives CDR1 TVYSNPD, CDR2 GDNSRS (reference sequence). This CDR3 is 17 amino acids long. The CDR3 DNA follows: TGTGCCTTTATCGGTGTGAAGGGGGATACGCTCTCCGATAAACTCATCTTT. This codes for CAFIGVKGDTLSDKLIF.

This chain connects TRDV2 to TRDJ3; 13 bases are shared with TRDD3. Per germline, CDR1 GEAIGNYY and CDR2 EKD. The CDR3 has 21 residues. With 0 bases clipped from V and 2 bases from J, the junction kept 9 bases outside the gene matches. The CDR3 sequence: CACDTVLGDTLKPWDTRQMFF. Here the CDR3 DNA reads TGTGCCTGTGACACCGTACTGGGGGATACGCTTAAGCCCTGGGACACCCGACAGATGTTTTTC.

Comments on this clone: At one end, the junction sequence differs from germline, possibly due to a read error. Other DNA sequences in this specimen translate into the identical CDR3. V usage is TRDV2 and J usage is TRDJ3, with 10 bases lining up with TRDD3. The CDR3 is 20 amino acids. CDR1 is GEAIGNYY and CDR2 is EKD in the germline V gene. The CDR3 spells CACDTLRGGYESWDTRQMFF. In DNA form, the CDR3 reads TGTGCCTGTGACACCCTTCGAGGGGGATACGAGTCCTGGGACACCCGCCAGATGTTTTTC.

This clone was observed a handful of times. The chain couples TRDV2 to TRDJ3, with 9 bases fitting TRDD3. The CDR3 length is 19 residues. Germline V gene sequence: CDR1 GEAIGNYY, CDR2 EKD. V trimming: 0 bases; J trimming: 0 bases; junction bases outside the gene matches: 5. For the CDR3, the DNA is TGTGCCTGTGACACCTGGGGGATATACTGCTCCTGGGACACCCGACAGATGTTTTTC. Its translation is CACDTWGIYCSWDTRQMFF.

This clone was observed a handful of times. The chain links TRDV2 to TRDJ3; tentatively, D is TRDD3 (6 bases). Germline CDR1 and CDR2: GEAIGNYY and EKD. V gave up 3 bases and J gave up 0 bases, with 17 bases separating them. The CDR3 loop spans 19 amino acids. CDR3 nucleotides: TGTGCCTGTGACGCCGTTGGGGGGTCGAGCTCCTGGGACACCCGACAGATGTTTTTC. Translated: CACDAVGGSSSWDTRQMFF.

This clone was counted between two and nine times. TCRdb attributes to this sequence the protein of a much larger clone, which differs from the DNA translation at residue 10; a read error is likely, and the protein displayed is translated from the DNA. This chain connects TRDV2 to TRDJ2; 12 nucleotides line up with TRDD3. The CDR3 runs 14 residues. Per the germline V gene, CDR1 is GEAIGNYY and CDR2 is EKD. CDR3 in DNA: TGTGCCTGTGACGTACTGGGGGATACAGTACAACTCTTCTTT. This translates into CACDVLGDTVQLFF.

This clone came up a few times. The TCRdb protein, from a much larger clone, departs from this DNA's translation at residue 15, likely by read error; the protein shown derives from the DNA. The chain employs TRDV2 and TRDJ3, with TRDD3 matching over 10 bases. The CDR3 extends over 17 amino acids. Germline CDR1 reads GEAIGNYY; CDR2 reads EKD. The CDR3 loop is CACDTVGDTWDTRQVFF. The CDR3 DNA reads as TGTGCCTGTGACACCGTGGGGGATACCTGGGACACCCGACAGGTGTTTTTC.

This clone was detected ten times or more. The V and J genes are TRDV2 and TRDJ2, with TRDD3 identical over 10 bases. Germline-derived CDR1 and CDR2 are GEAIGNYY and EKD. With V trimmed by 5 bases and J by 5 bases, 1 base remained unmatched. This CDR3 is 13 amino acids long. The CDR3 protein is CACVLGDTAQLFF. The CDR3 region has the DNA TGTGCCTGTGTACTGGGGGATACAGCACAACTCTTCTTT.